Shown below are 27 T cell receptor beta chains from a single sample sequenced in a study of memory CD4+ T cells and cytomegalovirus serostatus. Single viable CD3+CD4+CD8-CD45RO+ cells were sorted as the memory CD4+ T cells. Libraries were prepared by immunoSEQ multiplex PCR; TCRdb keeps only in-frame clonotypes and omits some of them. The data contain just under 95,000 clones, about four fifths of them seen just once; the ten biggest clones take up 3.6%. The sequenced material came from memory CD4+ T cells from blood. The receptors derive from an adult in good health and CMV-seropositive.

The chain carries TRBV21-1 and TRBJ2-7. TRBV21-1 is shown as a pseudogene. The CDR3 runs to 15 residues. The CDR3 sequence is CASSPRDRSSYEQYF. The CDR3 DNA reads TGTGCCAGCAGCCCCCGGGACCGCTCCTCCTACGAGCAGTACTTC.

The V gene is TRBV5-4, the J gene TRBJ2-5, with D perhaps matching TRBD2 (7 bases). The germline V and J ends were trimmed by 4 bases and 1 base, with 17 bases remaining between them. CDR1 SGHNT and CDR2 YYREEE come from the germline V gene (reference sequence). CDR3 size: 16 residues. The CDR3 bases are TGTGCCAGCAGCGGGGGGAAAAGGGGGGGCCAAGAGACCCAGTACTTC. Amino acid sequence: CASSGGKRGGQETQYF.

As DNA, the CDR3 is TGTGCCAGCAGTTTACCCGGGACAGGGGAACGAGAGACCCAGTACTTC. This sequence encodes CASSLPGTGERETQYF. The V call is TRBV28, the J call TRBJ2-5; 10 bases fit TRBD1. V lost 2 bases and J lost 4; bases outside the gene matches: 7. The CDR3 covers 16 residues. Germline values: CDR1 MDHEN, CDR2 SYDVKM.

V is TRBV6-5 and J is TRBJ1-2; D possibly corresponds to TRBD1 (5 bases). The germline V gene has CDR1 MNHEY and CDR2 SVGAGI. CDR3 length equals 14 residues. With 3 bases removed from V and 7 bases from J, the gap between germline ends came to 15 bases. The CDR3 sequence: CASSYFSGFSGYTF. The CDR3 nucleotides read TGTGCCAGCAGTTATTTCTCAGGGTTCAGTGGCTACACCTTC.

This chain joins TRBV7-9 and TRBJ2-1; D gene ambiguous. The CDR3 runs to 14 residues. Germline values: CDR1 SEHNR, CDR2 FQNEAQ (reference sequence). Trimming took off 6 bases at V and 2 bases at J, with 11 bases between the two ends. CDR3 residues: CASSKGAAYNEQFF. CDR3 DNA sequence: TGTGCCAGCAGTAAAGGTGCCGCCTACAATGAGCAGTTCTTC.

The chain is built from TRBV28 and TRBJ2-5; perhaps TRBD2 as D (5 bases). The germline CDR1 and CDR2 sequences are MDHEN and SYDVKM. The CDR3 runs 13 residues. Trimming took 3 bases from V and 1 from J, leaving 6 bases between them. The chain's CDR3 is CASSLLAQETQYF. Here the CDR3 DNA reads TGTGCCAGCAGTTTGCTAGCCCAAGAGACCCAGTACTTC. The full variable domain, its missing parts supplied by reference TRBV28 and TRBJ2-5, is DVKVTQSSRYLVKRTGEKVFLECVQDMDHENMFWYRQDPGLGLRLIYFSYDVKMKEKGDIPEGYSVSREKKERFSLILESASTNQTSMYLCASSLLAQETQYFGPGTRLLVL.

The CDR3 reads CASSWDRGGEKLFF. CDR3 in DNA: TGTGCCAGCAGTTGGGACCGGGGCGGGGAAAAACTGTTTTTT. This chain uses TRBV5-4 with TRBJ1-4, with D possibly TRBD1 on 5 matching bases. V was cut by 5 bases and J by 8 bases, with 16 bases left in between. The CDR3 runs 14 residues. Germline values: CDR1 SGHNT, CDR2 YYREEE (reference sequence).

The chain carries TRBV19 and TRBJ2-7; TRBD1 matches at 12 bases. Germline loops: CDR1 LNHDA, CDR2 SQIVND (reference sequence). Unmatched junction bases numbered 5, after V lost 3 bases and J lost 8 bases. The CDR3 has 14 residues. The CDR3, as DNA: TGTGCCAGTAGTATGGCGGGACAGGGGGCGAAGCAGTACTTC. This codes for CASSMAGQGAKQYF.

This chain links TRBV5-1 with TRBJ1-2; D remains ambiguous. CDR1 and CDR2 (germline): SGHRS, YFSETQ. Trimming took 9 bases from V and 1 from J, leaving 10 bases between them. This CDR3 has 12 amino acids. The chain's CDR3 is CATATDNYGYTF. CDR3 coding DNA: TGCGCCACCGCGACGGATAACTATGGCTACACCTTC.

CDR3 DNA sequence: TGCGCCAGCAGCTTGGCCCTAGCGCCCGGGGAGCTGTTTTTT. Translated, it gives CASSLALAPGELFF. The chain combines TRBV5-1 with TRBJ2-2, with D possibly being TRBD2 (6 bases). The germline V gene encodes CDR1 SGHRS and CDR2 YFSETQ. V dropped 0 bases and J dropped 6 bases, with 9 bases sitting between them. The CDR3 spans 14 residues.

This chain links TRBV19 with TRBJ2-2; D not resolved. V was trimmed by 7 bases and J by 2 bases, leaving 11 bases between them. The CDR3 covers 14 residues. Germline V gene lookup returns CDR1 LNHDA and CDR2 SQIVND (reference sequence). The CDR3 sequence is CASNAEFNTGELFF. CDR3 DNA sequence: TGTGCCAGTAACGCGGAATTTAACACCGGGGAGCTGTTTTTT.

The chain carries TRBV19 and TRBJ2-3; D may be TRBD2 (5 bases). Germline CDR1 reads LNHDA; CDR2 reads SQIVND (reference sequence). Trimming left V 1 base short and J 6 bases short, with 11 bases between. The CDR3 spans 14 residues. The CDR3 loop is CASSIASASDTQYF. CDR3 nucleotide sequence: TGTGCCAGTAGTATAGCGTCGGCTAGCGATACGCAGTATTTT. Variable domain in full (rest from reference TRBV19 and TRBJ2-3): DGGITQSPKYLFRKEGQNVTLSCEQNLNHDAMYWYRQDPGQGLRLIYYSQIVNDFQKGDIAEGYSVSREKKESFPLTVTSAQKNPTAFYLCASSIASASDTQYFGPGTRLTVL.

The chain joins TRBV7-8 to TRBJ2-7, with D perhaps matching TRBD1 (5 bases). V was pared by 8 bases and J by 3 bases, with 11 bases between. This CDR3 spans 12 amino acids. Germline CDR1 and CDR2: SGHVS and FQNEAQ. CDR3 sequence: CASQDTYYEQYF. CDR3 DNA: TGTGCCAGCCAGGACACCTACTACGAGCAGTACTTC. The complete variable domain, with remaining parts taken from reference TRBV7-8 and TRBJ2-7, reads GAGVSQSPRYKVAKRGQDVALRCDPISGHVSLFWYQQALGQGPEFLTYFQNEAQLDKSGLPSDRFFAERPEGSVSTLKIQRTQQEDSAVYLCASQDTYYEQYFGPGTRLTVT.

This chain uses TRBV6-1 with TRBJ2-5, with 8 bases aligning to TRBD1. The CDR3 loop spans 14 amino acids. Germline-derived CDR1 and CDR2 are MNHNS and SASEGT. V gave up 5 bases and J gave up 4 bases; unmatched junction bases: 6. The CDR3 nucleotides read TGTGCCAGCAGTCAGGACAGGGAACGAGAGACCCAGTACTTC. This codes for CASSQDRERETQYF.

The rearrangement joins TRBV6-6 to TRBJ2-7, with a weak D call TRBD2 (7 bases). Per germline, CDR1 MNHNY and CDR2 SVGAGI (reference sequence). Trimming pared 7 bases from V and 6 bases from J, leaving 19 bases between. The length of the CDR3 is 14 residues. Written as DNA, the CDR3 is TGTGCCAGCACCCAAAGCGGGACATGGAGCGAGCAGTACTTC. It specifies CASTQSGTWSEQYF.

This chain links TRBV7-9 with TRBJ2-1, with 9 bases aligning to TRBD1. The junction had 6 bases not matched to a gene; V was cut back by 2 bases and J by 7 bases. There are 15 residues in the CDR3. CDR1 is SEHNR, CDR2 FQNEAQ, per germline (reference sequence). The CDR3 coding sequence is TGTGCCAGCAGCTTAAGGGACAGGGTCGGGAATGAGCAGTTCTTC. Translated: CASSLRDRVGNEQFF.

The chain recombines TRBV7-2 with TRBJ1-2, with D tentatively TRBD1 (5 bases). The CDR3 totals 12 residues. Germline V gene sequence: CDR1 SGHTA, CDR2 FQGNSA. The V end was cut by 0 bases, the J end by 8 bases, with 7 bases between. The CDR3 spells CASSLARGGYTF. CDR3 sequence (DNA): TGTGCCAGCAGCTTAGCGCGGGGGGGCTACACCTTC.

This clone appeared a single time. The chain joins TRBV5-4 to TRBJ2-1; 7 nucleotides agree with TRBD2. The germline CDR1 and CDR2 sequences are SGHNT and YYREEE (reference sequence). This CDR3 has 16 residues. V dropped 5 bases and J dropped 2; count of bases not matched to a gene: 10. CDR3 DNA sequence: TGTGCCAGCAGACAGAGGGAGGGAGGTGCCTACAATGAGCAGTTCTTC. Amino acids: CASRQREGGAYNEQFF.

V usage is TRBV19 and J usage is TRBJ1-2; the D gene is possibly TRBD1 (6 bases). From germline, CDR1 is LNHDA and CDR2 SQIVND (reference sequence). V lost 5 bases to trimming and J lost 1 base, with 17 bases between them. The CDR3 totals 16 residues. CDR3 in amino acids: CASSPGQQAFNYGYTF. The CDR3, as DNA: TGTGCCAGTAGTCCCGGACAGCAAGCCTTTAACTATGGCTACACCTTC.

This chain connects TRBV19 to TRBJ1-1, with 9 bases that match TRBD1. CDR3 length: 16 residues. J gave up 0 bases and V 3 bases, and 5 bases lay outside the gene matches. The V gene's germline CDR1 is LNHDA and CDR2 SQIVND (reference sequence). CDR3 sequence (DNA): TGTGCCAGTAGTATGGGGACAGGGAGGATGAACACTGAAGCTTTCTTT. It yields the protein CASSMGTGRMNTEAFF. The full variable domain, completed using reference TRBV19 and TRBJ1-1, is DGGITQSPKYLFRKEGQNVTLSCEQNLNHDAMYWYRQDPGQGLRLIYYSQIVNDFQKGDIAEGYSVSREKKESFPLTVTSAQKNPTAFYLCASSMGTGRMNTEAFFGQGTRLTVV.

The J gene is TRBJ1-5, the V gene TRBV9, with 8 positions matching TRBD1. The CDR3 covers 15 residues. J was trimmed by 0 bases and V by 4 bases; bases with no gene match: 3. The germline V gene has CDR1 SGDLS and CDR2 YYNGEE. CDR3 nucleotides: TGTGCCAGCAGCAGGACAGGGAATAGCAATCAGCCCCAGCATTTT. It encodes CASSRTGNSNQPQHF.

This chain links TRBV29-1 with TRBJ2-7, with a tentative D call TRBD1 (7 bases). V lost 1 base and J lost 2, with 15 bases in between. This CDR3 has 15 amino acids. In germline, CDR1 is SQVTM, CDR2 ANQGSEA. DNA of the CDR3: TGCAGCGTTGAAGTTCCCAGGGGGGTGACCTACGAGCAGTACTTC. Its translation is CSVEVPRGVTYEQYF.

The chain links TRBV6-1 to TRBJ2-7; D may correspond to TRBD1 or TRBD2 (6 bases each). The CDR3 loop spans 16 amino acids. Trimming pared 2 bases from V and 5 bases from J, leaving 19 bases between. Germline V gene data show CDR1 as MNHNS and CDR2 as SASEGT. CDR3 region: CASSERRDNNPHEQYF. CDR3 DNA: TGTGCCAGCAGTGAAAGGCGGGACAACAATCCGCACGAGCAGTACTTC.

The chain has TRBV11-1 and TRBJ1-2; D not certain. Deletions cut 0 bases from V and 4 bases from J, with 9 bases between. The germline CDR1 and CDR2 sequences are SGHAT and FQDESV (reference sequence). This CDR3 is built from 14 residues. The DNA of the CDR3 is TGTGCCAGCAGCTTAGCGGCACACAGCTATGGCTACACCTTC. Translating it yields CASSLAAHSYGYTF.

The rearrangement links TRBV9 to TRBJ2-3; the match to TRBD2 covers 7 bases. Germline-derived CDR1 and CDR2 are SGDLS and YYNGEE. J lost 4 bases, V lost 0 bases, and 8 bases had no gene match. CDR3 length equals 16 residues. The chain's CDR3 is CASSVEGGLVPDTQYF. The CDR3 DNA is TGTGCCAGCAGCGTAGAGGGAGGGCTAGTGCCAGATACGCAGTATTTT.

The CDR3 coding sequence is TGTGCCAGCAGCCGGGGTTATGGCTACACCTTC. Protein: CASSRGYGYTF. This sequence joins TRBV5-5 and TRBJ1-2; D is unresolved. The V end was cut by 4 bases, the J end by 5 bases, with 6 bases between. This CDR3 spans 11 amino acids. Germline assignment: CDR1 SGHKS and CDR2 YYEKEE (reference sequence). Supplemented by reference TRBV5-5 and TRBJ1-2, the full variable domain reads DAGVTQSPTHLIKTRGQQVTLRCSPISGHKSVSWYQQVLGQGPQFIFQYYEKEERGRGNFPDRFSARQFPNYSSELNVNALLLGDSALYLCASSRGYGYTFGSGTRLTVV.

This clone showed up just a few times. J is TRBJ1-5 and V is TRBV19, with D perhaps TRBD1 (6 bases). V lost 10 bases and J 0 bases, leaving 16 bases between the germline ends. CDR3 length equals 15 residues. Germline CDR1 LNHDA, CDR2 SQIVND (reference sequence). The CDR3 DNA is TGTGCCACCAGGGACCAGGGGTATAGCAATCAGCCCCAGCATTTT. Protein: CATRDQGYSNQPQHF.